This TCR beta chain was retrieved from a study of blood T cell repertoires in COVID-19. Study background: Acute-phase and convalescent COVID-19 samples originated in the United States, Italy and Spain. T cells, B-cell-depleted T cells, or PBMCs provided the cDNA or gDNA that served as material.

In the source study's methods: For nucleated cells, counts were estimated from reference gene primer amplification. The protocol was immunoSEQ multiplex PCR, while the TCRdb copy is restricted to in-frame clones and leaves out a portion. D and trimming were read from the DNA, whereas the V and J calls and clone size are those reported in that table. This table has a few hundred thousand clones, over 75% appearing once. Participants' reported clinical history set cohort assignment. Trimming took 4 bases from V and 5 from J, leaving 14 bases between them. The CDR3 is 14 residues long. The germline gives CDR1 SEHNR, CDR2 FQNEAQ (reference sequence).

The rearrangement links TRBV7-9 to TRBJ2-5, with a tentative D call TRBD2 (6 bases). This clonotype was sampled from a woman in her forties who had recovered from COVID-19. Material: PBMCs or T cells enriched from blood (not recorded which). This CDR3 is CASSSSGGGETQYF. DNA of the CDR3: TGTGCCAGCAGCTCGTCTGGGGGAGGTGAGACCCAGTACTTC.